One sample yielded the 24 T cell receptor beta chains listed below, sequenced in a study of neurological immune-mediated disorders. TCRdb reanalysed the 5' RACE reads using MiXCR and keeps one entry per CDR3 protein. Here the sample spans about 62,000 distinct CDR3 sequences, roughly 3.5% being singletons. Sample: PBMCs. The receptor source for this set is a woman in her forties or fifties with multiple sclerosis.

This clonotype appeared many times. The chain uses TRBV5-1 and TRBJ1-4; D gene ambiguous. In germline, CDR1 is SGHRS, CDR2 YFSETQ. This CDR3 has 14 amino acids. The V and J ends lost 4 bases and 6 bases respectively, with 13 bases between them. The CDR3 nucleotides read TGCGCCAGCAGCGCGGACTCGGGAGATGAAAAACTGTTTTTT. It codes for CASSADSGDEKLFF.

This clonotype has ten or more counts. The gene calls are TRBV5-6 and TRBJ2-5; D might be TRBD1 (5 bases). Germline CDR1 reads SGHDT; CDR2 reads YYEEEE. V was trimmed by 0 bases and J by 5 bases, leaving 11 bases between them. The CDR3 consists of 14 residues. The CDR3 nucleotides read TGTGCCAGCAGCTTGGCAGGGTTGGAGGAGACCCAGTACTTC. Translation gives CASSLAGLEETQYF. The variable domain in full, with the rest retrieved from reference TRBV5-6 and TRBJ2-5, is DAGVTQSPTHLIKTRGQQVTLRCSPKSGHDTVSWYQQALGQGPQFIFQYYEEEERQRGNFPDRFSGHQFPNYSSELNVNALLLGDSALYLCASSLAGLEETQYFGPGTRLLVL.

In its sample, this clonotype was seen many times. The rearrangement uses TRBV4-3 and TRBJ2-1; 12 positions agree with TRBD2. CDR3 length: 15 amino acids. Germline-derived CDR1 and CDR2 are LGHNA and YSLEER. J lost 6 bases, V lost 1 base, and 1 base had no gene match. The CDR3 sequence: CASSQAGLAGNEQFF. The CDR3 nucleotides are TGCGCCAGCAGCCAAGCGGGACTAGCGGGCAATGAGCAGTTCTTC.

This clonotype was counted only a few times. The chain links TRBV6-6 to TRBJ2-7; D is perhaps TRBD2 (5 bases). Germline V gives CDR1 MNHNY, CDR2 SVGAGI (reference sequence). The CDR3 covers 16 residues. V was trimmed by 7 bases and J by 3 bases, leaving 22 bases between them. For the CDR3, the DNA is TGTGCCAGCACCACATTATTACGGTTCGGGGTCTACGAGCAGTACTTC. This translates into CASTTLLRFGVYEQYF.

In its sample, this clonotype was seen many times. The chain employs TRBV9 and TRBJ1-2; D is uncertain. The CDR3 runs to 15 residues. V dropped 2 bases and J dropped 8 bases, with 19 bases sitting between them. Germline V CDR1 and CDR2: SGDLS, YYNGEE. The DNA of the CDR3 is TGTGCCAGCAGCGTTGGTTATGGCTCCTCCCGGGGCTACACCTTC. Translating gives CASSVGYGSSRGYTF.

In its sample, this clonotype was seen many times. V gene TRBV29-1 combines with J gene TRBJ2-5; TRBD2 aligns across 7 bases. CDR1 is SQVTM and CDR2 is ANQGSEA in the germline V gene. The CDR3 covers 16 residues. J was trimmed by 3 bases and V by 5 bases; bases with no gene match: 15. The CDR3 spells CSVTNIGTILKETQYF. CDR3 bases: TGCAGCGTTACAAATATCGGGACTATCCTAAAAGAGACCCAGTACTTC.

This clonotype has more than one count but fewer than ten. The V gene is TRBV27, the J gene TRBJ2-2; no firm D call. This CDR3 is built from 12 residues. The V gene lost 3 bases and the J gene lost 7 bases, with 6 bases spanning the gap. CDR1 MNHEY and CDR2 SMNVEV come from the germline V gene (reference sequence). The CDR3 DNA reads TGTGCCAGCAGTTTCAGACTCGGGGAGCTGTTTTTT. Amino acids: CASSFRLGELFF.

This clonotype occurred many times. V usage is TRBV3-1 and J usage is TRBJ1-6; no clear D gene. V lost 0 bases and J 2 bases, leaving 11 bases between the germline ends. This CDR3 is 17 amino acids long. Germline CDR1 reads LGHDT; CDR2 reads YNNKEL (reference sequence). The DNA of the CDR3 is TGTGCCAGCAGCCAAGATGGAAGAGGAGCCTATAATTCACCCCTCCACTTT. Residues: CASSQDGRGAYNSPLHF.

In this sample, this clonotype turned up many times. The V gene is TRBV29-1, the J gene TRBJ2-6; D could derive from TRBD1 or TRBD2 (5 bases each). The ends were cut back, 4 bases at V and 0 bases at J, with 10 bases in the middle. Germline CDR1 SQVTM, CDR2 ANQGSEA. This CDR3 has 15 residues. As DNA, the CDR3 is TGCAGCGTTGGTCGGGGCGTCTCTGGGGCCAACGTCCTGACTTTC. Its translation: CSVGRGVSGANVLTF.

This clonotype was recorded many times. The J gene is TRBJ2-3, the V gene TRBV24-1, with D possibly being TRBD2 (6 bases). Germline assignment: CDR1 KGHDR and CDR2 SFDVKD. The germline V and J ends were trimmed by 3 bases and 2 bases, with 8 bases remaining between them. CDR3 length equals 14 residues. Here the CDR3 reads CATSDAGSTDTQYF. Here the CDR3 DNA reads TGTGCCACCAGTGATGCGGGATCCACAGATACGCAGTATTTT.

This clonotype came up many times. The chain combines TRBV6-4 with TRBJ2-7; D may match TRBD1 or TRBD2 (5 bases each). This CDR3 has 14 amino acids. Germline lookup yields CDR1 MRHNA and CDR2 SNTAGT. Trimming took off 6 bases at V and 0 bases at J, with 12 bases between the two ends. The chain's CDR3 is CASRAGTPSYEQYF. The CDR3 coding sequence is TGTGCCAGCAGAGCCGGGACGCCCTCCTACGAGCAGTACTTC.

This clonotype was detected once. At one end, the junction sequence differs from germline, possibly due to a read error. The chain combines TRBV7-7 with TRBJ2-5; D possibly corresponds to TRBD2 (5 bases). The CDR3 totals 13 residues. Germline loops: CDR1 SSHAT, CDR2 FNYEAQ (reference sequence). The CDR3 DNA sequence: TGTGCTAGCAGCCCGCGGACTCAAGAGACCCAGTACTTC. Translated: CASSPRTQETQYF. The whole variable domain, remainder taken from reference TRBV7-7 and TRBJ2-5, is GAGVSQSPRYKVTKRGQDVTLRCDPISSHATLYWYQQALGQGPEFLTYFNYEAQPDKSGLPSDRFSAERPEGSISTLTIQRTEQRDSAMYRCASSPRTQETQYFGPGTRLLVL.

In its sample, this clonotype was seen many times. The chain carries TRBV12-3 or TRBV12-4 and TRBJ1-5; D ambiguous. CDR3 length: 13 residues. With 1 base removed from V and 5 bases from J, the gap between germline ends came to 6 bases. The CDR3 nucleotides are TGTGCCAGCAGTTTAGGAACGGATCAGCCCCAGCATTTT. This translates into CASSLGTDQPQHF.

This clonotype was counted at least ten times. The rearrangement links TRBV7-2 to TRBJ2-1, with 9 bases matching TRBD2. From germline, CDR1 is SGHTA and CDR2 FQGNSA. Trimming at V came to 6 bases and at J to 6 bases, leaving 3 bases not matched to a gene. This CDR3 spans 13 amino acids. Here the CDR3 DNA reads TGTGCCAGCAGAGGGACTAGCCCCAATGAGCAGTTCTTC. Protein: CASRGTSPNEQFF.

This clonotype has a count of ten or more. The CDR3 DNA sequence: TGCGCCAGCAGCTTGGAAGTCCATATGTCCGGGGAGCTGTTTTTT. It is translated as CASSLEVHMSGELFF. The chain employs TRBV5-1 and TRBJ2-2; D remains unclear. The CDR3 is 15 residues long. Germline loops: CDR1 SGHRS, CDR2 YFSETQ. The V end was cut by 0 bases, the J end by 6 bases, with 12 bases between.

This chain uses TRBV15 with TRBJ1-3; D is uncertain. V gave up 4 bases and J gave up 0 bases, with 13 bases separating them. The CDR3 is 16 residues long. Germline V gives CDR1 LNHNV, CDR2 YYDKDF (reference sequence). The CDR3 coding sequence is TGTGCCACCAGCATTGGGAACACGTTCTCTGGAAACACCATATATTTT. Protein: CATSIGNTFSGNTIYF. The variable domain in full, with the rest retrieved from reference TRBV15 and TRBJ1-3, is DAMVIQNPRYQVTQFGKPVTLSCSQTLNHNVMYWYQQKSSQAPKLLFHYYDKDFNNEADTPDNFQSRRPNTSFCFLDIRSPGLGDTAMYLCATSIGNTFSGNTIYFGEGSWLTVV.

This clonotype was counted at least ten times. The rearrangement uses TRBV4-2 and TRBJ2-7, with D perhaps TRBD1 (6 bases). Germline assignment: CDR1 LGHNA and CDR2 YNFKEQ. The length of the CDR3 is 14 residues. With 0 bases removed from V and 3 bases from J, the gap between germline ends came to 9 bases. The DNA for the CDR3 is TGTGCCAGCAGCCAAGATGTACAGGGCTACGAGCAGTACTTC. Translation: CASSQDVQGYEQYF.

This clonotype was detected many times. The chain has TRBV24-1 and TRBJ2-1; D possibly matches TRBD1 or TRBD2 (7 bases each). Trimming shortened V by 4 bases and J by 8 bases, and 20 bases separated the two germline ends. Germline assignment: CDR1 KGHDR and CDR2 SFDVKD. The length of the CDR3 is 16 residues. The CDR3 spells CATSDPRGGGKDEQFF. For the CDR3, the DNA is TGTGCCACCAGTGACCCCAGGGGGGGCGGTAAGGATGAGCAGTTCTTC.

This clonotype was found a few times. V gene TRBV7-2 combines with J gene TRBJ1-1; D unclear. The CDR3 covers 13 residues. Germline assignment: CDR1 SGHTA and CDR2 FQGNSA. Trimming took off 6 bases at V and 5 bases at J, with 13 bases between the two ends. The CDR3 nucleotides read TGTGCCAGCAGTGGTAGAAGGAGTACTGAAGCTTTCTTT. It is translated as CASSGRRSTEAFF.

The sample holds many counts of this clonotype. At one of its ends the junction is not consistent with the germline gene, which may arise from a read error. The chain joins TRBV7-7 to TRBJ2-1; D not certain. The CDR3 contains 14 residues. Germline CDR1 and CDR2: SSHAT and FNYEAQ (reference sequence). CDR3 in amino acids: CASSLGPLDNEQFF. DNA for the CDR3: TGTGCTAGCAGCTTAGGGCCCCTAGACAATGAGCAGTTCTTC. Based on the CDR3 plus reference TRBV7-7 and TRBJ2-1, the full variable domain is GAGVSQSPRYKVTKRGQDVTLRCDPISSHATLYWYQQALGQGPEFLTYFNYEAQPDKSGLPSDRFSAERPEGSISTLTIQRTEQRDSAMYRCASSLGPLDNEQFFGPGTRLTVL.

This clonotype was detected a few times. J is TRBJ2-7 and V is TRBV6-5; 8 bases line up with TRBD1. The CDR3 has 12 amino acids. The germline gives CDR1 MNHEY, CDR2 SVGAGI. The ends lost 5 bases at V and 7 bases at J; junction bases unmatched: 4. The CDR3 DNA reads as TGTGCCAGCAGTAGGACAGGGTGGGAGCAGTACTTC. Residues: CASSRTGWEQYF.

This clonotype was counted ten times or more. The rearrangement joins TRBV20-1 to TRBJ1-1; D possibly corresponds to TRBD1 (5 bases). This CDR3 has 14 residues. In germline, CDR1 is DFQATT, CDR2 SNEGSKA (reference sequence). The V end lost 0 bases, the J end lost 1 base, and 9 bases lay between the germline ends. CDR3 in DNA: TGCAGTGCTAGAGATTTTGGGGGGAACACTGAAGCTTTCTTT. Its translation is CSARDFGGNTEAFF.

This clonotype is medium-sized within its sample. The chain recombines TRBV5-6 with TRBJ1-2; 10 bases match TRBD1. Germline V gives CDR1 SGHDT, CDR2 YYEEEE. The CDR3 sequence is 14 residues long. V was pared by 4 bases and J by 3 bases, with 3 bases of the junction left unmatched. CDR3 protein: CASSGTGADYGYTF. In nucleotides, the CDR3 is TGTGCCAGCAGCGGGACAGGGGCTGACTATGGCTACACCTTC. The full variable domain, its missing parts supplied by reference TRBV5-6 and TRBJ1-2, is DAGVTQSPTHLIKTRGQQVTLRCSPKSGHDTVSWYQQALGQGPQFIFQYYEEEERQRGNFPDRFSGHQFPNYSSELNVNALLLGDSALYLCASSGTGADYGYTFGSGTRLTVV.

This clonotype was observed a handful of times. This chain uses TRBV29-1 with TRBJ1-5; D gene ambiguous. Trimming pared 4 bases from V and 0 bases from J, leaving 10 bases between. The CDR3 is 14 residues long. Germline V lookup: CDR1 SQVTM, CDR2 ANQGSEA. The CDR3 nucleotides are TGCAGCGTTGTTGACACGGATAGCAATCAGCCCCAGCATTTT. Its translation is CSVVDTDSNQPQHF.